Sequencing of this T cell receptor beta chain was carried out in a study of blood T cell repertoires in COVID-19. Study-wide background: The United States, Italy and Spain provided the acute and convalescent COVID-19 samples. In each case, the material was cDNA or gDNA derived from T cells, B-cell-depleted T cells, or PBMCs.

Under the authors' procedure: Estimation of nucleated cell counts was performed using reference gene primer amplification. Only in-frame clones appear in the TCRdb table, and some are missing; sequencing was by immunoSEQ multiplex PCR. Clone size and V and J calls were adopted from that table, with D and trimming inferred from the DNA. The sample contains tens of thousands of clones, 83% of which appear only once. V was shortened by 4 bases and J by 0 bases, with 19 bases between the two germline ends. The length of the CDR3 is 18 residues. Germline loops: CDR1 SNHLY, CDR2 FYNNEI. This TCR derives from a man between 65 and 85 years old with acute or convalescent COVID-19. V and J are TRBV2 and TRBJ2-4, with D possibly TRBD1 on 6 matching bases. The sample comprised peripheral blood. DNA of the CDR3: TGTGCCAGCAGTGTTGGGGGCAGCTCTGTCCTAGCCAAAAACATTCAGTACTTC. Protein: CASSVGGSSVLAKNIQYF.